The clone carrying this T cell receptor (beta chain) has at least ten counts. Its antigen is not identified. This sample stems from a study of T cells in Graves' hyperthyroidism and ophthalmopathy. The study's findings and limits: The blood repertoire included most of the expanded thyroid clonotypes above 0.001. Ophthalmopathy cases were set apart from stable hyperthyroidism by a 13 V-J model.

The CDR3 consists of 14 residues. Trimming shortened V by 4 bases and J by 6 bases, and 15 bases separated the two germline ends. Per germline, CDR1 SGHTA and CDR2 FQGNSA. Amplification targeted TCR beta CDR3 regions from RNA transcripts. The TCR CDR3 first-round RT-PCR relied on the HTBI primer set. TCRdb analysed the multiplex PCR reads with MiXCR anew, one entry per CDR3 protein. The table shows about 98,000 distinct CDR3 sequences, with 35% to 45% occurring only once. Stability of Graves' hyperthyroidism was defined as absent ophthalmopathy progression within 18 months. Uncontrolled infection, other autoimmune disease, pregnancy and lactation each barred patients from inclusion.

The sequenced material came from peripheral blood or thyroid tissue (not recorded which). The receptor was derived from a woman aged 25 to 45 with Graves' hyperthyroidism. V and J are TRBV7-2 and TRBJ1-1; D perhaps matches TRBD1 (5 bases). The CDR3 coding sequence is TGTGCCAGCAGCTACGGGGGGGAGAGCGCTGAAGCTTTCTTT. Encoded protein: CASSYGGESAEAFF. The complete variable domain, with remaining parts taken from reference TRBV7-2 and TRBJ1-1, reads GAGVSQSPSNKVTEKGKDVELRCDPISGHTALYWYRQSLGQGLEFLIYFQGNSAPDKSGLPSDRFSAERTGGSVSTLTIQRTQQEDSAVYLCASSYGGESAEAFFGQGTRLTVV.